One and the same sample provided the 32 T cell receptor beta chains below, sequenced in a study of shared clonotypes between healthy human individuals. Here immunoSEQ multiplex PCR was the method, and the copy in TCRdb shows in-frame clones only, minus some. This table has roughly 300,000 clones, about 73% appearing once. Sequenced input: memory CD4+ T cells sorted from blood. Stated subset: CD45RA-negative fraction. The receptor set was obtained from a man in his thirties or forties in good health.

The chain recombines TRBV6-6 with TRBJ2-1; no reliable D call. Germline V gene lookup returns CDR1 MNHNY and CDR2 SVGAGI (reference sequence). V lost 3 bases, J lost 4 bases, and 7 bases lay in between. CDR3 size: 13 residues. The CDR3 DNA reads TGTGCCAGCAGTTATACTACTTACAATGAGCAGTTCTTC. This translates into CASSYTTYNEQFF.

This clone was counted many times. The chain uses TRBV28 and TRBJ1-2; unclear D gene. The germline CDR1 and CDR2 sequences are MDHEN and SYDVKM. The CDR3 runs to 15 residues. The V end lost 5 bases, the J end lost 0 bases, and 13 bases lay between the germline ends. This CDR3 reads CASSLYDRPNYGYTF. The DNA of the CDR3 is TGTGCCAGCAGTCTATACGACCGACCTAACTATGGCTACACCTTC.

The gene calls are TRBV7-9 and TRBJ2-2; 10 nucleotides agree with TRBD2. The germline V gene encodes CDR1 SEHNR and CDR2 FQNEAQ (reference sequence). V lost 9 bases, J lost 4 bases, and 11 bases stayed unmatched. CDR3 length: 16 residues. The CDR3 here is CASLRTSGTSTGELFF. CDR3 sequence (DNA): TGTGCCAGTCTCCGCACTAGCGGGACGAGCACCGGGGAGCTGTTTTTT. Full variable domain (rest looked up from reference TRBV7-9 and TRBJ2-2): DTGVSQNPRHKITKRGQNVTFRCDPISEHNRLYWYRQTLGQGPEFLTYFQNEAQLEKSRLLSDRFSAERPKGSFSTLEIQRTEQGDSAMYLCASLRTSGTSTGELFFGEGSRLTVL.

This clone was seen a handful of times. This chain joins TRBV27 and TRBJ1-6, with D unresolved. Per germline, CDR1 MNHEY and CDR2 SMNVEV (reference sequence). V dropped 7 bases and J dropped 9 bases, with 10 bases sitting between them. The CDR3 loop spans 12 amino acids. CDR3 in amino acids: CASNTYGSPLHF. The CDR3 DNA reads as TGTGCCAGCAACACGTATGGTTCACCCCTCCACTTT.

This clone has just one count. This chain links TRBV10-3 with TRBJ1-2, with TRBD1 identical over 7 bases. The CDR3 is 16 residues long. The ends lost 0 bases at V and 3 bases at J; junction bases unmatched: 7. Germline assignment: CDR1 ENHRY and CDR2 SYGVKD. The CDR3 protein is CAISESGPDRDYGYTF. The CDR3 nucleotides read TGTGCCATCAGTGAGTCCGGACCTGACAGGGACTATGGCTACACCTTC.

Comments on this clone: This likely came from a read error, as a far larger clone is one base away. This same CDR3 is encoded by further DNA sequences in the sample. The rearrangement joins TRBV5-5 to TRBJ1-2; TRBD1 matches 8 bases. Germline lookup yields CDR1 SGHKS and CDR2 YYEKEE (reference sequence). CDR3 length: 15 residues. CDR3 DNA sequence: TGTGCCAGCAGCTTAACAGGGGGTTTGGCGGGTGGCTACACCTTT. Its protein product is CASSLTGGLAGGYTF.

The gene calls are TRBV5-1 and TRBJ2-5; 11 bases are a match to TRBD2. TRBJ2-7 matches the DNA end more closely, so the J call is doubtful. CDR1 is SGHRS and CDR2 is YFSETQ in the germline V gene. CDR3 length: 16 residues. CDR3 sequence: CASSDEGLAGGYEQYF. Here the CDR3 DNA reads TGCGCCAGCAGCGACGAGGGGCTAGCGGGAGGATACGAGCAGTACTTC.

The CDR3 DNA reads TGCGCCAGCAGCTTTACTGCGGGGGCAGACTATGGCTACACCTTC. It is translated as CASSFTAGADYGYTF. The rearrangement joins TRBV5-1 to TRBJ1-2; possible D gene TRBD1, 6 bases. Trimming removed 2 bases at V and 3 bases at J, with 14 bases between. CDR3 size: 15 residues. CDR1 and CDR2 from the germline V gene are SGHRS and YFSETQ.

The chain combines TRBV5-1 with TRBJ2-3, with D maybe TRBD2 (5 bases). Germline lookup yields CDR1 SGHRS and CDR2 YFSETQ. V was pared by 4 bases and J by 0 bases, with 9 bases between. The CDR3 is 14 residues long. CDR3 protein: CASSKDSSTDTQYF. CDR3 DNA: TGCGCCAGCAGCAAGGACTCTAGCACAGATACGCAGTATTTT.

This chain uses TRBV5-1 with TRBJ2-1; 8 nucleotides agree with TRBD2. Unmatched junction bases numbered 7, after V lost 2 bases and J lost 6 bases. Germline CDR1 reads SGHRS; CDR2 reads YFSETQ. The CDR3 totals 15 residues. DNA for the CDR3: TGCGCCAGCAGCTTACAAGCCGGGGGGGTCAATGAGCAGTTCTTC. Translated, it gives CASSLQAGGVNEQFF.

The gene calls are TRBV15 and TRBJ2-7; no definite D call. Germline V gene sequence: CDR1 LNHNV, CDR2 YYDKDF (reference sequence). The CDR3 totals 14 residues. V was cut by 1 base and J by 6 bases, with 13 bases left in between. Written as DNA, the CDR3 is TGTGCCACCAGCAGAGTAAAATCGAGTCCCGAGCAGTACTTC. The encoded protein is CATSRVKSSPEQYF.

CDR3 sequence reads: CASSEIGGGNTDTQYF. CDR3 coding DNA: TGTGCCAGCAGTGAAATCGGGGGCGGGAACACAGATACGCAGTATTTT. The rearrangement uses TRBV6-1 and TRBJ2-3, with D perhaps assigned TRBD1 or TRBD2 (6 bases each). V was trimmed by 2 bases and J by 2 bases, leaving 14 bases between them. CDR1 and CDR2 (germline): MNHNS, SASEGT. The CDR3 totals 16 residues.

The J gene is TRBJ2-5, the V gene TRBV6-1; D perhaps matches TRBD2 (5 bases). CDR3 length equals 11 residues. Germline CDR1 and CDR2: MNHNS and SASEGT. The germline V and J ends were trimmed by 1 base and 10 bases, with 7 bases remaining between them. The CDR3 bases are TGTGCCAGCAGTGAAGTGCGGGTCCAGTACTTC. It specifies CASSEVRVQYF.

CDR3 sequence reads: CASSQQGSTNEKLFF. DNA for the CDR3: TGCGCCAGCAGCCAGCAGGGGTCGACTAATGAAAAACTGTTTTTT. This sequence joins TRBV4-3 and TRBJ1-4, with D perhaps TRBD1 (6 bases). CDR1 is LGHNA, CDR2 YSLEER, per germline. Trimming took off 3 bases at V and 2 bases at J, with 10 bases between the two ends. The CDR3 is 15 amino acids.

V usage is TRBV27 and J usage is TRBJ2-5; D remains unclear. Trimming removed 3 bases from V and 2 bases from J, with 7 bases in between. The CDR3 is 13 amino acids. Germline V gene data show CDR1 as MNHEY and CDR2 as SMNVEV (reference sequence). The CDR3 coding sequence is TGTGCCAGCAGTTTTGAACAGCAAGAGACCCAGTACTTC. This sequence encodes CASSFEQQETQYF.

V usage is TRBV28 and J usage is TRBJ2-5; D uncertain. This CDR3 is built from 13 residues. V shed 7 bases and J shed 2 bases, with 11 bases lying between them. Germline V gene lookup returns CDR1 MDHEN and CDR2 SYDVKM. The CDR3 coding sequence is TGTGCCAGCACCATTTCACCTCAAGAGACCCAGTACTTC. Protein sequence: CASTISPQETQYF. Full variable domain (outside the CDR3, taken from reference TRBV28 and TRBJ2-5): DVKVTQSSRYLVKRTGEKVFLECVQDMDHENMFWYRQDPGLGLRLIYFSYDVKMKEKGDIPEGYSVSREKKERFSLILESASTNQTSMYLCASTISPQETQYFGPGTRLLVL.

The V call is TRBV5-1, the J call TRBJ1-3, with a weak D call TRBD1 (5 bases). CDR3 length: 14 residues. CDR1 and CDR2 (germline): SGHRS, YFSETQ. V lost 1 base and J 7 bases, leaving 12 bases between the germline ends. This CDR3 reads CASSLSGRQNTIYF. The CDR3 DNA reads as TGCGCCAGCAGCTTGTCGGGACGACAGAACACCATATATTTT.

Here the CDR3 reads CASSSNQGAEAFF. CDR3 nucleotide sequence: TGTGCCAGCTCATCGAACCAGGGGGCCGAAGCTTTCTTT. The rearrangement links TRBV18 to TRBJ1-1; 8 bases agree with TRBD1. CDR1 is KGHSH and CDR2 is LQKENI in the germline V gene. V lost 5 bases, J lost 8 bases, and 7 bases stayed unmatched. The length of the CDR3 is 13 residues. The full variable domain, rest sourced from reference TRBV18 and TRBJ1-1, is NAGVMQNPRHLVRRRGQEARLRCSPMKGHSHVYWYRQLPEEGLKFMVYLQKENIIDESGMPKERFSAEFPKEGPSILRIQQVVRGDSAAYFCASSSNQGAEAFFGQGTRLTVV.

The CDR3 protein is CASSLSSVSSGNTIYF. The CDR3 DNA follows: TGTGCCAGCAGCTTGTCCTCAGTCAGCTCTGGAAACACCATATATTTT. V and J are TRBV11-2 and TRBJ1-3; D remains unclear. The CDR3 runs to 16 residues. Germline V gene sequence: CDR1 SGHAT, CDR2 FQNNGV. Trimming removed 3 bases from V and 0 bases from J, with 12 bases in between. Full variable domain (missing parts from reference TRBV11-2 and TRBJ1-3): EAGVAQSPRYKIIEKRQSVAFWCNPISGHATLYWYQQILGQGPKLLIQFQNNGVVDDSQLPKDRFSAERLKGVDSTLKIQPAKLEDSAVYLCASSLSSVSSGNTIYFGEGSWLTVV.

The rearrangement links TRBV21-1 to TRBJ2-1; the D segment call TRBD2 is taken from the table without a DNA check. TRBV21-1 is noted as a pseudogene. The CDR3 runs to 15 residues. The DNA for the CDR3 is TGTGCCAGCAGCAAAGGACTAGCGGGATACAATGAGCAGTTCTTC. It encodes CASSKGLAGYNEQFF.

The rearrangement joins TRBV19 to TRBJ2-3; perhaps TRBD2 as D (6 bases). CDR1 LNHDA and CDR2 SQIVND come from the germline V gene (reference sequence). The CDR3 extends over 14 amino acids. Trimming left V 3 bases short and J 2 bases short, with 9 bases between. In DNA form, the CDR3 reads TGTGCCAGTAGTATGGGACTTTCCACAGATACGCAGTATTTT. Translated: CASSMGLSTDTQYF.

The V gene is TRBV6-5, the J gene TRBJ2-6; no clear D. V lost 8 bases, J lost 2 bases, and 7 bases lay in between. The CDR3 is made up of 13 amino acids. Germline V lookup: CDR1 MNHEY, CDR2 SVGAGI. CDR3 region: CASRWPGANVLTF. DNA of the CDR3: TGTGCCAGCCGGTGGCCTGGGGCCAACGTCCTGACTTTC.

This clone was recorded a few times. V usage is TRBV9 and J usage is TRBJ2-7; D is unclear. CDR1 and CDR2 from the germline V gene are SGDLS and YYNGEE. The CDR3 sequence is 14 residues long. V shed 2 bases and J shed 6 bases, with 15 bases lying between them. CDR3 loop: CASSVRPARGEQYF. DNA for the CDR3: TGTGCCAGCAGCGTGCGGCCCGCCCGTGGCGAGCAGTACTTC.

CDR3 sequence: CASSFGFNEQFF. In DNA, the CDR3 is TGTGCCAGCAGCTTTGGGTTCAATGAGCAGTTCTTC. The chain uses TRBV11-1 and TRBJ2-1; D is ambiguous. The CDR3 has 12 amino acids. Germline CDR1 is SGHAT and CDR2 is FQDESV (reference sequence). Trimming pared 3 bases from V and 6 bases from J, leaving 6 bases between.

This chain connects TRBV4-3 to TRBJ2-2; D gene uncertain. This CDR3 spans 17 amino acids. The V and J ends lost 4 bases and 6 bases respectively, with 21 bases between them. Germline V gene lookup returns CDR1 LGHNA and CDR2 YSLEER. The CDR3 region has the DNA TGCGCCAGCAGCCGCTACTATGGTACCATCAGTGCCGGGGAGCTGTTTTTT. It encodes CASSRYYGTISAGELFF.

V is TRBV5-1 and J is TRBJ2-5; 7 bases fit TRBD2. CDR1 and CDR2 from the germline V gene are SGHRS and YFSETQ. The CDR3 is 14 amino acids. Trimming took 4 bases from V and 3 from J; bases not matched to a gene: 6. The DNA for the CDR3 is TGCGCCAGCAGCAGCGGGACTACCAAAGAGACCCAGTACTTC. Its translation is CASSSGTTKETQYF.

The V and J genes are TRBV28 and TRBJ2-7; TRBD1 matches 7 bases. The J segment lost 3 bases and the V segment lost 5 bases, leaving 13 bases of the junction unmatched. Per the germline V gene, CDR1 is MDHEN and CDR2 is SYDVKM. The CDR3 is 16 amino acids. The CDR3 sequence: CASSRPTGQPYYEQYF. CDR3 in DNA: TGTGCCAGCAGTAGGCCAACGGGACAGCCCTACTACGAGCAGTACTTC.

This chain connects TRBV27 to TRBJ1-5, with D perhaps matching TRBD1 (5 bases). Germline loops: CDR1 MNHEY, CDR2 SMNVEV (reference sequence). Trimming removed 6 bases at V and 4 bases at J, with 13 bases between. The CDR3 extends over 14 amino acids. The CDR3 DNA sequence: TGTGCCAGCAGATTTAGACAGATTAATCAGCCCCAGCATTTT. It yields the protein CASRFRQINQPQHF.

V is TRBV28 and J is TRBJ2-5; 8 bases align to TRBD1. Trimming at V came to 2 bases and at J to 5 bases, leaving 7 bases not matched to a gene. Germline CDR1 is MDHEN and CDR2 is SYDVKM. This CDR3 has 15 amino acids. The CDR3 loop reads CASSLIQGALETQYF. The CDR3 coding sequence is TGTGCCAGCAGTTTAATTCAGGGGGCTTTGGAGACCCAGTACTTC.

This chain links TRBV5-1 with TRBJ2-1, with TRBD1 identical over 9 bases. The CDR3 totals 15 residues. Germline V gene lookup returns CDR1 SGHRS and CDR2 YFSETQ. The V and J ends lost 5 bases and 5 bases, in that order; junction bases with no gene match: 8. The CDR3: CASSLAGTGNNEQFF. The CDR3 DNA sequence: TGCGCCAGCAGTTTAGCCGGGACAGGGAACAATGAGCAGTTCTTC.

The chain joins TRBV11-2 to TRBJ2-7; the match to TRBD2 covers 12 bases. J lost 1 base, V lost 5 bases, and 3 bases had no gene match. The germline V gene encodes CDR1 SGHAT and CDR2 FQNNGV. This CDR3 comprises 15 residues. The CDR3 loop reads CASSLTSGSSYEQYF. As DNA, the CDR3 is TGTGCCAGCAGCCTGACTAGCGGGAGTTCCTACGAGCAGTACTTC.

The rearrangement joins TRBV10-2 to TRBJ2-7, with 8 nucleotides matching TRBD2. The germline gives CDR1 WSHSY, CDR2 SAAADI. The CDR3 contains 14 residues. V lost 4 bases and J lost 3; bases outside the gene matches: 5. CDR3 in DNA: TGCGCCAGCAGTGTTTCGGGAGGGCTCTACGAGCAGTACTTC. Translation: CASSVSGGLYEQYF.